Described below is a single T cell receptor (beta chain) sequence and its context. Here immunoSEQ multiplex PCR was the method, and the copy in TCRdb shows in-frame clones only, minus some. Of roughly 200,000 clones detected, roughly 75% appear once; the ten largest clones hold around 5.1%. The data belong to a study of blood T cell repertoires in COVID-19. On the study more broadly: T cells, B-cell-depleted T cells, or PBMCs supplied cDNA or gDNA.

Between the trimmed V and J ends, which lost 0 bases and 5 bases, there was a span of 11 bases. This CDR3 is 13 amino acids long. CDR1 and CDR2 (germline): GTSNPN, SVGIG (reference sequence). The receptor was isolated from a woman in her seventies with acute or convalescent COVID-19. Sequencing used peripheral blood. V gene TRBV30 combines with J gene TRBJ2-7, with D maybe TRBD1 (5 bases). The CDR3, as DNA: TGTGCCTGGAGTGTACGGGCAGGGAACGAGCAGTACTTC. Translation: CAWSVRAGNEQYF.